Below, one TCR beta chain is given with its context. Its target is not known. This sample stems from a study of T cell responses to AZD1222 COVID-19 vaccine. Across the whole study: It was second doses at about 4 or about 12 weeks that were pooled. Overall study findings and caveats: With two AZD1222 doses given, Spike-specific TCR breadth and depth both rose. Clonal diversity was possibly underestimated, and white British individuals and females predominated among donors.

Using immunoSEQ multiplex PCR, the repertoire was profiled, and TCRdb retains in-frame clones only, with some absent. Of approximately 110,000 clones in the sample, around nine tenths were seen once. This CDR3 contains 11 residues. The sequencing used peripheral blood, collected on day 0 of AZD1222 vaccination. The V gene is TRBV21-1, the J gene TRBJ2-3. TRBV21-1 counts as a pseudogene. The receptor was isolated from an adult in good health. CDR3 amino acids: CASSKVGTQYF. CDR3 in DNA: TGTGCCAGCAGCAAGGTGGGTACGCAGTATTTT.